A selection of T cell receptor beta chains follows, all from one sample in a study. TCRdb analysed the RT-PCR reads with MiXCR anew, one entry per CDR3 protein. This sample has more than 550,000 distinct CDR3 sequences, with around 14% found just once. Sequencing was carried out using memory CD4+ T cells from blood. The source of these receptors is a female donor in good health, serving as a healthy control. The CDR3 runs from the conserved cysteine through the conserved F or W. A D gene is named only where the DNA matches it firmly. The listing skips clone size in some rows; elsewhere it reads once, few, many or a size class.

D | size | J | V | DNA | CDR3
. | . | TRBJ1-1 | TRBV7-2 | TGTGCCAGCAGCTTAGCGGAGGCAGGTGAAGCTTTCTTT | CASSLAEAGEAFF
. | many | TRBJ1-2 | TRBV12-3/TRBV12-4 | TGTGCCAGCAGTGTTAGTGTCCGTTCGGGATATGGCTACACCTTC | CASSVSVRSGYGYTF
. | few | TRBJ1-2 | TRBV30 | TGTGCCTGGAGTGTAGGCCAAGTATCAGGGTCCCCCTATGGCTACACCTTC | CAWSVGQVSGSPYGYTF
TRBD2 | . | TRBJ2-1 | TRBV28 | TGTGCCAGCAGTGGACTAGCGGGAACCCATCGGGATGAGCAGTTCTTC | CASSGLAGTHRDEQFF
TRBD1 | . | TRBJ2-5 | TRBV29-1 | TGCAGCGTCTGGGACAGGGGGAACCAAGAGACCCAGTACTTC | CSVWDRGNQETQYF
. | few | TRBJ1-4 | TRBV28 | TGTGCCGGGGGGGCCGGATACGAAAAACTGTTTTTT | CAGGAGYEKLFF
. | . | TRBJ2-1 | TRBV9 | TGTGCCAGCAGCTGGAGCGGGCTAGGTAATAGTGAGCAGTTCTTC | CASSWSGLGNSEQFF
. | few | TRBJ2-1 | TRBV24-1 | TGTGCCACCAGTGACTCAGAGAGCGGTTATTACAATGAGCAGTTCTTC | CATSDSESGYYNEQFF
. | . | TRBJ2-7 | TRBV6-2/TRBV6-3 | TGTGCCAGCAGTTGGTCACTTTCTTACGAGCAGTACTTC | CASSWSLSYEQYF
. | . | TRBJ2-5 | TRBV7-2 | TGTGCCAGCAGCTTAACTTGGCAGAAGCAAGAGACCCAGTACTTC | CASSLTWQKQETQYF
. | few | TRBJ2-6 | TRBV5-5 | TGTGCCAGCACGGCCACAGGGTATGGGGCCAACGTCCTGACTTTC | CASTATGYGANVLTF
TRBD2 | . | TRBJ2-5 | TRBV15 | TGTGCCACCAGCACAAGAGCGGGAGGACGGGAGACCCAGTACTTC | CATSTRAGGRETQYF
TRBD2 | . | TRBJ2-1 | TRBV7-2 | TGTGCCAGCAGCTGGGAGAGCGGGAGCTCCTACAATGAGCAGTTCTTC | CASSWESGSSYNEQFF
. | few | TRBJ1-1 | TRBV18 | TGTGCCAGCTCACCACGGGGGGAGACAGGCCCCGAAGCTTTCTTT | CASSPRGETGPEAFF
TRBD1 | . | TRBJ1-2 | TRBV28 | TGTGCCAGCAGTGCGCCAGGGACAGGGGATAACTATGGCTACACCTTC | CASSAPGTGDNYGYTF
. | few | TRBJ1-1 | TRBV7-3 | TGTGCCAGCAGCTTAGGGCCACTGGAGGAAGCTTTCTTT | CASSLGPLEEAFF
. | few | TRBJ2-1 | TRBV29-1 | TGCAGCGTTGGTAGCAGAGAGCAGTTCTTC | CSVGSREQFF
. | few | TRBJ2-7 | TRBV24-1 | TGTGCCACCAGTATAAGACCAAGGAGGGTCTACGAGCAGTACTTC | CATSIRPRRVYEQYF
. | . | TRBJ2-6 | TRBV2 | TGTGCCAGCGGGGGGCGGGACTCTGGGGCCAACGTCCTGACTTTC | CASGGRDSGANVLTF
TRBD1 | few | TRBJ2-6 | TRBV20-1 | TGCAGTGCTAGACAACAGGGGTCTGGGGCCAACGTCCTGACTTTC | CSARQQGSGANVLTF
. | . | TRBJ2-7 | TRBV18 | TGTGCCAGCTCACCCTCATCGGGGGCCTACGAGCAGTACTTC | CASSPSSGAYEQYF
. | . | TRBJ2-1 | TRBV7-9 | TGTGCCAGCAGCCCTGGGGATCTTATTAGAAATGAGCAGTTCTTC | CASSPGDLIRNEQFF
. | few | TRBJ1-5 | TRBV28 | TGTGCCAGCAGTATGGGATCTTCGGCAGGGACAAATCAGCCCCAGCATTTT | CASSMGSSAGTNQPQHF
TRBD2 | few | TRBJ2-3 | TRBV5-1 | TGCGCCAGCAGCTTATACGGGACTAGCGGGAATACAGATACGCAGTATTTT | CASSLYGTSGNTDTQYF
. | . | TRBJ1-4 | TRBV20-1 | TGCAGTGCTAGGCACCGGGGGAGTAATGAAAAACTGTTTTTT | CSARHRGSNEKLFF
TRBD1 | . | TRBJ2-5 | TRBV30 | TGTGCCTGGACACGGGACAGGGGGGGGGAGACCCAGTACTTC | CAWTRDRGGETQYF
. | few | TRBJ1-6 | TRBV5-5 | TGTGCCAGCAGCTCCGTGGGGGGTCCCCTCCACTTT | CASSSVGGPLHF
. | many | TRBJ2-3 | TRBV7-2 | TGTGCCAGCAGCGCGAGGTCAGATACGCAGTATTTT | CASSARSDTQYF
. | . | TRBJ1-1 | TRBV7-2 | TGTGCCAGCAGCTTGAAGTACACTGAAGCTTTCTTT | CASSLKYTEAFF
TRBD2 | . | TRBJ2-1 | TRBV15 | TGTGCCACCAGCAGAGATCGGCGGGAGGAGCAGTTCTTC | CATSRDRREEQFF
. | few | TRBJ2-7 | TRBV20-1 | TGCAGTGCTAGAGATTTCTACTACGAGCAGTACTTC | CSARDFYYEQYF
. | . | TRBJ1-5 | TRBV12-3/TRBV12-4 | TGTGCCAGCAGAACGGCTGTGGGGGAAGCTCAGCCCCAGCATTTT | CASRTAVGEAQPQHF
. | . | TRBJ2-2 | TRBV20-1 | TGCAGTGCTAGGGTCATCAACACCGGGGAGCTGTTTTTT | CSARVINTGELFF
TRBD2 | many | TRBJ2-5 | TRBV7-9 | TGTGCCAGCAGCCCTGCCTCAGCGGGAGTCTTTGAGACCCAGTACTTC | CASSPASAGVFETQYF
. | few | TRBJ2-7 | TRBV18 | TGTGCCAGCTCATCGCTGGGAGGTCAGGAGCAGTACTTC | CASSSLGGQEQYF
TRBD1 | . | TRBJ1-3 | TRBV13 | TGTGCCAGCAGCTCCTACAGGGGCGGGATACGAAACACCATATATTTT | CASSSYRGGIRNTIYF
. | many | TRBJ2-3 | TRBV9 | TGTGCCAGCAGCGTAGTTGGGGCACACACAGATACGCAGTATTTT | CASSVVGAHTDTQYF